In its sample, the clone carrying this T cell receptor (beta chain) was seen a few times. These data originate in a study of T cells of healthy individuals. In TCRdb, the 5' RACE reads were re-called with MiXCR into one record per CDR3 protein. The table has 53,000 or so distinct CDR3 sequences, 14% to 15% seen once; the top ten hold roughly a sixth. Trimming removed 6 bases from V and 6 bases from J; junction bases left unmatched: 7. The CDR3 covers 14 residues. Looked up from germline, CDR1 is MNHEY and CDR2 is SVGAGI. This TCR came from a human donor in good health. This chain links TRBV6-5 with TRBJ2-7, with 11 bases aligning to TRBD2. CDR3 region: CASSLTSGAGEQYF. In nucleotides, the CDR3 is TGTGCCAGCAGCCTGACTAGCGGGGCTGGCGAGCAGTACTTC.